Listed below are T cell receptor beta chains from one sample, sequenced in a study of regulatory T cells in long-lasting Graves disease. In TCRdb, the multiplex PCR reads were re-called with MiXCR into one record per CDR3 protein. The data contain 350,000 to 400,000 distinct CDR3 sequences, about a sixth of them singletons. The material was peripheral blood mononuclear cells (PBMCs), obtained at new diagnosis, from a patient treated with antithyroid drugs. The receptor set was obtained from a female donor with Graves disease. Each CDR3 is given with its conserved first and last residue. Each record gives: V gene, clone size, J gene, D gene, CDR3 protein, CDR3 DNA. D genes are given only for firm matches. Clone sizes are given selectively: once, few, many, or a class where the clone is expanded.

TRBV20-1	many	TRBJ1-5	.	CSAPKQDHNQPQHF	TGCAGTGCCCCGAAACAAGACCACAATCAGCCCCAGCATTTT
TRBV19	few	TRBJ1-2	.	CASSPSSGERGYTF	TGTGCCAGTAGTCCCTCATCAGGGGAGCGGGGCTACACCTTC
TRBV10-2	few	TRBJ1-5	TRBD1	CASSGWDRGPGNQPHHF	TGCGCCAGCAGTGGGTGGGACAGGGGGCCCGGCAATCAGCCCCATCATTTT
TRBV14	many	TRBJ2-4	.	CASSQDTGGDIQYF	TGTGCCAGCAGCCAAGACACAGGGGGGGACATTCAGTACTTC
TRBV12-5	many	TRBJ1-1	TRBD1	CASGLQGASEAFF	TGTGCTAGTGGTTTGCAGGGGGCCTCTGAAGCTTTCTTT
TRBV7-8	many	TRBJ2-3	TRBD1	CASSRTGIRTDTQYF	TGTGCCAGCAGCCGGACAGGGATCCGCACAGATACGCAGTATTTT
TRBV19	few	TRBJ1-1	.	CASSIVAGGRSEAFF	TGTGCCAGTAGTATAGTCGCGGGTGGTCGCTCTGAAGCTTTCTTT
TRBV27	.	TRBJ2-5	.	CASSFGDTQETQYF	TGTGCCAGCAGTTTTGGGGATACCCAAGAGACCCAGTACTTC
TRBV20-1	many	TRBJ2-7	.	CSASPGRYEQYF	TGCAGTGCTAGCCCCGGACGATACGAGCAGTACTTC
TRBV12-3/TRBV12-4	many	TRBJ2-3	.	CASSLVTQPTDTQYF	TGTGCCAGCAGTTTAGTGACCCAGCCCACAGATACGCAGTATTTT
TRBV28	.	TRBJ1-5	.	CASSSVYQPQHF	TGTGCCAGCAGCTCCGTGTATCAGCCCCAGCATTTT
TRBV7-2	once	TRBJ2-1	TRBD2	CASSLRASGGEIYNEQFF	TGTGCCAGCAGCTTGCGGGCTAGCGGGGGGGAAATTTACAATGAGCAGTTCTTC
TRBV27	few	TRBJ1-4	.	CASSPLGWEKLFF	TGTGCCAGCAGTCCCCTCGGTTGGGAAAAACTGTTTTTT
TRBV9	many	TRBJ2-1	.	CASSVGSDNEQFF	TGTGCCAGCAGCGTAGGATCCGACAATGAGCAGTTCTTC